The following is a T cell receptor beta chain sequence with its context. The target antigen is unknown. This specimen comes from a study of cytomegalovirus exposure and HLA in healthy donors. V lost 7 bases and J lost 1, with 12 bases in between. The germline V gene has CDR1 SGHRS and CDR2 YFSETQ. This CDR3 comprises 15 residues. Assay: immunoSEQ multiplex PCR; the TCRdb copy retains only in-frame clones and omits some. The sample holds about 130,000 clones, 88% seen once. Findings and caveats of the study: The authors enumerated over 150 TCR beta chains as linked to cytomegalovirus.

Sequenced sample: PBMCs. This chain joins TRBV5-1 and TRBJ2-6; D may be TRBD1 (5 bases). The sequence was collected from a man under 40 in good health and CMV-seronegative. The CDR3 spells CASEMGPSGANVLTF. In DNA, the CDR3 is TGCGCCAGCGAGATGGGGCCATCTGGGGCCAACGTCCTGACTTTC.